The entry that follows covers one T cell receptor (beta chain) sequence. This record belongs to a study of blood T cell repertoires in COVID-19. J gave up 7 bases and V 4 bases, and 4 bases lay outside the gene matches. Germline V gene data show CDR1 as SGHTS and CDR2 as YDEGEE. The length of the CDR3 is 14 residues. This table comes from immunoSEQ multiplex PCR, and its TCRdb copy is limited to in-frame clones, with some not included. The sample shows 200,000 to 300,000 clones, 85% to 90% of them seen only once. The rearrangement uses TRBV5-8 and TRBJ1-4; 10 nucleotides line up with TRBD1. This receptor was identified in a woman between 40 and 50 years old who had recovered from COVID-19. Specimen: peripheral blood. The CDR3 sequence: CASSLGQGVEKLFF. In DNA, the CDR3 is TGTGCCAGCAGCCTAGGACAGGGGGTTGAAAAACTGTTTTTT.